The T cell receptor (beta chain) under discussion was sequenced for a study of blood T cell repertoires in COVID-19. Study-level background: The origin of the acute and convalescent COVID-19 samples was the United States, Italy and Spain. The analysed material was cDNA or gDNA that came from T cells, B-cell-depleted T cells, or PBMCs.

J lost 5 bases, V lost 7 bases, and 19 bases had no gene match. Germline CDR1 is GTSNPN and CDR2 is SVGIG (reference sequence). The CDR3 spans 17 residues. Authors' methods: Nucleated cell number was recorded as an estimate derived from reference gene primer amplification. Measured with immunoSEQ multiplex PCR; TCRdb has only the in-frame clones, and not every one. D and trimming come from the DNA, and the V and J calls and clone size come from that table. The sample gives under 200,000 clones, around 84% of which show up once; approximately 14% is in the top ten. Seattle patients were enrolled while actively infected and followed longitudinally.

The TCR comes from a woman in her 70s with COVID-19, enrolled during active disease. The V call is TRBV30, the J call TRBJ2-5; TRBD2 matches at 10 bases. Sequencing input: peripheral blood. CDR3 region: CALGGLSGRVVSETQYF. The CDR3 nucleotides read TGTGCCTTGGGGGGCCTAAGCGGGAGGGTTGTATCGGAGACCCAGTACTTC.